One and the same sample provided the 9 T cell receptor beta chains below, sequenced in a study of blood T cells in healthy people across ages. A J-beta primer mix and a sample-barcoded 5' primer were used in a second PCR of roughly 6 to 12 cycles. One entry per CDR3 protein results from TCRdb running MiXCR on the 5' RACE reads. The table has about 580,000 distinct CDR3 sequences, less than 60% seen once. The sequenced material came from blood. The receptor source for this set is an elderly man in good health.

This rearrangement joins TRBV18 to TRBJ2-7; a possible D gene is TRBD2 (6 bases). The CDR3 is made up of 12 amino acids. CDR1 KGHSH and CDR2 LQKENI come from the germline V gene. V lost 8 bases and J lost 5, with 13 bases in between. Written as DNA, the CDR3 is TGTGCCAGCCTACGCGGGGTTGACGAGCAGTACTTC. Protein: CASLRGVDEQYF. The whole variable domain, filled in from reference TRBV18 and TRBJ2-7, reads NAGVMQNPRHLVRRRGQEARLRCSPMKGHSHVYWYRQLPEEGLKFMVYLQKENIIDESGMPKERFSAEFPKEGPSILRIQQVVRGDSAAYFCASLRGVDEQYFGPGTRLTVT.

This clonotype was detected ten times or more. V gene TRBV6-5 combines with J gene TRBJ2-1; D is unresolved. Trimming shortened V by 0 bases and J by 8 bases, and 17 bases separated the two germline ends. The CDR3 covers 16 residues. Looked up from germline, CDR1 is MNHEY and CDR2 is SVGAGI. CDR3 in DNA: TGTGCCAGCAGTTACTCGAGGTCCTTGGGGATTTATGAGCAGTTCTTC. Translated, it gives CASSYSRSLGIYEQFF.

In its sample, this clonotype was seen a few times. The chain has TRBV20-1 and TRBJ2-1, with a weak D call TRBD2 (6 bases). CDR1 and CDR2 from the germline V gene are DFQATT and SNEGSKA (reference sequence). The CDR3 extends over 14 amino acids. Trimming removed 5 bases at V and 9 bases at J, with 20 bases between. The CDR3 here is CSAPETRRYGEQFF. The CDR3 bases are TGCAGTGCTCCAGAGACTAGGAGGTACGGTGAGCAGTTCTTC.

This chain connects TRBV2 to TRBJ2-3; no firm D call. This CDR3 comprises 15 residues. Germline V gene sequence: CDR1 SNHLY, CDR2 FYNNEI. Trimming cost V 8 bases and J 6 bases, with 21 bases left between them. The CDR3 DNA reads TGTGCCAGCCGATGGAAGCCGGTTCTAGGGGATACGCAGTATTTT. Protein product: CASRWKPVLGDTQYF. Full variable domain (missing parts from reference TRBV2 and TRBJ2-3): EPEVTQTPSHQVTQMGQEVILRCVPISNHLYFYWYRQILGQKVEFLVSFYNNEISEKSEIFDDQFSVERPDGSNFTLKIRSTKLEDSAMYFCASRWKPVLGDTQYFGPGTRLTVL.

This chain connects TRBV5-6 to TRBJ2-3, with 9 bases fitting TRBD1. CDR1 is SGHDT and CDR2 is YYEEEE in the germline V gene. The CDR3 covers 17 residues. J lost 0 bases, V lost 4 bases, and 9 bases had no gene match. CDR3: CASSEKGTGISTDTQYF. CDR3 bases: TGTGCCAGCAGCGAAAAGGGGACAGGGATTAGCACAGATACGCAGTATTTT.

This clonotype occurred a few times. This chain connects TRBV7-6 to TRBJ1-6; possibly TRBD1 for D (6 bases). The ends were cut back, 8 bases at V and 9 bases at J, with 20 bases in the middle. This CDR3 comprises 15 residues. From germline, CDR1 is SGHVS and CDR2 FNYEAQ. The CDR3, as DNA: TGTGCCAGCTCTCCAATGACAGGCCCTTCTTCACCCCTCCACTTT. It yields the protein CASSPMTGPSSPLHF.

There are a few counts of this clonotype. The CDR3, as DNA: TGCAGTGCTACGGGACTAGCGGGAGCCACAGATACGCAGTATTTT. Translating gives CSATGLAGATDTQYF. The V gene is TRBV20-1, the J gene TRBJ2-3; 14 nucleotides line up with TRBD2. Germline lookup yields CDR1 DFQATT and CDR2 SNEGSKA (reference sequence). The CDR3 has 15 amino acids. J gave up 2 bases and V 4 bases, and 2 bases lay outside the gene matches.

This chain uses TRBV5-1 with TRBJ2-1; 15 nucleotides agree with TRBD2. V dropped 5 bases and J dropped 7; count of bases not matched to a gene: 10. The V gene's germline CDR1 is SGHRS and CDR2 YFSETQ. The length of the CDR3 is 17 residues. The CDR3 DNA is TGCGCCAGCAGACCGGGACTAGCGGGGGGCGGGGATAATGAGCAGTTCTTC. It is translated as CASRPGLAGGGDNEQFF.

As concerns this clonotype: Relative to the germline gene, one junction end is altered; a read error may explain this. CDR3 nucleotides: TGTGCCACCAGTTATGCCGCCGGCTCCCCAGATACGCAGTATTTT. This gives the protein CATSYAAGSPDTQYF. The chain carries TRBV6-5 and TRBJ2-3; D remains unclear. Per germline, CDR1 MNHEY and CDR2 SVGAGI. This CDR3 spans 15 amino acids.